This entry describes one T cell receptor beta chain. Its antigen remains unknown. The sample is drawn from a study of cytomegalovirus exposure and HLA in healthy donors. Whole-study findings and limits: A reported reduction in N-insertions relative to the approximately 600-donor mean was seen in an Asian-associated ancestry cluster in a later analysis. In a later analysis, a missense DCLRE1C variant was linked to TCR beta V- and J-gene trimming.

With 60 Vbeta and 13 Jbeta primers, the PCR was carried out. Clones were read by immunoSEQ multiplex PCR, and TCRdb kept only the in-frame ones, dropping some. The sample carries 220,000 or so clones, approximately 68% recorded once. The length of the CDR3 is 19 residues. Germline values: CDR1 SGHAT, CDR2 FQNNGV. V was shortened by 4 bases and J by 0 bases, with 24 bases between the two germline ends. The TCR originated in a woman in her thirties in good health and CMV-seronegative. The sample comprised PBMCs. V and J are TRBV11-2 and TRBJ2-5, with D perhaps matching TRBD2 (5 bases). CDR3 sequence (DNA): TGTGCCAGCAGCTCTCCCGCCCCGGGGTTCGGTCTTTACCAAGAGACCCAGTACTTC. It yields the protein CASSSPAPGFGLYQETQYF.